This TCR beta chain was retrieved from a study of identical twins. MiXCR was run by TCRdb on the 5' RACE reads, yielding one entry per CDR3 protein. The sample holds 1.5 million to 2 million distinct CDR3 sequences; less than 35% are singletons and the top ten take about 0.25%. V was pared by 4 bases and J by 2 bases, with 19 bases between. The germline V gene encodes CDR1 LGHDT and CDR2 YNNKEL (reference sequence). This CDR3 comprises 17 residues. Study results and caveats: There was an excess of low generation probability in the out-of-frame alpha sequences that twins shared.

About this clonotype: Its antigen is unknown.

The gene calls are TRBV3-1 and TRBJ2-3; maybe TRBD2 (6 bases). The specimen was cord blood. The clonotype comes from a newborn girl in good health. CDR3 sequence: CASSRQGTRRDTDTQYF. The CDR3 nucleotides are TGTGCCAGCAGCCGCCAGGGAACCCGGAGGGACACAGATACGCAGTATTTT.